Listed below are T cell receptor beta chains from one sample, sequenced in a study of blood T cell repertoires in COVID-19. The data were produced by immunoSEQ multiplex PCR, yet TCRdb's version contains in-frame clones alone and is incomplete. The sample includes about 250,000 clones, roughly nine tenths of them seen just once. The sample comprised PBMCs or T cells enriched from blood (not recorded which). These receptors were obtained from a woman aged 45-65 years who had recovered from COVID-19. Both conserved end residues are part of each CDR3. Each record gives: J gene, clone size, D gene, V gene, CDR3 protein, CDR3 DNA. A D gene is named only where the DNA matches it firmly. Rows may omit the clone size; those that give it use once, few, many or a size class.

>TRBJ1-1|-|TRBD1|TRBV29-1
CSAGTGMLFDTEAFF
TGCAGTGCCGGGACAGGGATGCTATTTGACACTGAAGCTTTCTTT
>TRBJ1-2|-|-|TRBV2
CASRATGSNYGYTF
TGTGCCAGCAGGGCCACAGGGAGTAACTATGGCTACACCTTC
>TRBJ1-1|-|-|TRBV15
CATSRDRAGNTEAFF
TGTGCCACCAGCAGAGATCGAGCGGGGAACACTGAAGCTTTCTTT
>TRBJ1-2|-|-|TRBV15
CATSRGYVESYTF
TGTGCCACCAGCAGAGGCTATGTTGAAAGCTACACCTTC
>TRBJ1-5|-|-|TRBV4-1
CASSQGAGGVGNQPQHF
TGCGCCAGCAGCCAAGGGGCGGGGGGAGTGGGCAATCAGCCCCAGCATTTT
>TRBJ1-1|-|-|TRBV30
CAWSRQANTEAFF
TGTGCCTGGAGTCGTCAGGCGAACACTGAAGCTTTCTTT
>TRBJ1-3|-|TRBD1|TRBV30
CAWRDHRGLGNTIYF
TGTGCCTGGAGGGATCACAGGGGGCTGGGAAACACCATATATTTT
>TRBJ1-6|-|TRBD1|TRBV30
CAWSGGDRETSPLHF
TGTGCCTGGAGTGGAGGGGACAGGGAAACCTCACCCCTCCACTTT
>TRBJ2-3|-|TRBD2|TRBV7-2
CASSQLASSTDTQYF
TGTGCCAGCAGTCAACTAGCGTCTAGCACAGATACGCAGTATTTT
>TRBJ2-4|-|-|TRBV7-2
CASSLGTRAWRDIQYF
TGTGCCAGCAGCTTAGGGACCCGCGCTTGGAGGGACATTCAGTACTTC
>TRBJ2-3|-|-|TRBV5-1
CASSAEFTDTQYF
TGCGCCAGCAGCGCGGAGTTCACAGATACGCAGTATTTT
>TRBJ2-2|-|TRBD2|TRBV7-9
CACSGLAGAAGELFF
TGTGCCTGTAGTGGCCTAGCGGGAGCGGCCGGGGAGCTGTTTTTT
>TRBJ2-5|-|TRBD1|TRBV27
CASSSQGAKETQYF
TGTGCCAGCAGTTCGCAGGGGGCTAAAGAGACCCAGTACTTC
>TRBJ1-2|-|TRBD1|TRBV7-2
CASSPRQGMSGYTF
TGTGCCAGCAGCCCAAGACAGGGGATGAGCGGCTACACCTTC
>TRBJ2-1|-|TRBD1|TRBV29-1
CSVDLGNRGPGNEQFF
TGCAGCGTTGATTTAGGCAACAGGGGTCCTGGAAATGAGCAGTTCTTC
>TRBJ2-7|once|-|TRBV5-6
CASSLGQYEQYF
TGTGCCAGCAGCTTGGGGCAGTACGAGCAGTACTTC
>TRBJ2-1|-|-|TRBV28
CASSLFALRGYNEQFF
TGTGCCAGCAGTTTATTCGCTCTAAGGGGGTACAATGAGCAGTTCTTC
>TRBJ2-7|-|TRBD2|TRBV3-1/TRBV3-2
CASRTSGRAYEQYF
TGTGCCAGCAGAACTAGCGGGAGGGCCTACGAGCAGTACTTC
>TRBJ2-1|-|-|TRBV12-3/TRBV12-4
CASSFGPYNEQFF
TGTGCCAGCAGTTTTGGCCCCTACAATGAGCAGTTCTTC
>TRBJ2-7|once|-|TRBV10-2
CASSSASGVYEQYF
TGCGCCAGCAGTTCGGCCAGCGGAGTCTACGAGCAGTACTTC
>TRBJ2-1|-|TRBD2|TRBV9
CASSVGGLAGGSFF
TGTGCCAGCAGCGTAGGAGGACTAGCTGGCGGGAGCTTCTTC
>TRBJ2-2|-|-|TRBV7-2
CASSLGAWTANTGELFF
TGTGCCAGCAGCTTAGGCGCCTGGACAGCGAACACCGGGGAGCTGTTTTTT
>TRBJ2-1|-|-|TRBV5-1
CASSEESSYNEQFF
TGCGCCAGCAGCGAGGAAAGCTCCTACAATGAGCAGTTCTTC
>TRBJ1-6|-|-|TRBV25-1
CASSSPGLSNSPLHF
TGTGCCAGCAGTTCCCCGGGACTTTCAAATTCACCCCTCCACTTT
>TRBJ2-7|-|TRBD1|TRBV14
CASSHRTGGVRSYEQYF
TGTGCCAGCAGCCATAGGACAGGGGGCGTAAGGTCCTACGAGCAGTACTTC
>TRBJ1-1|-|-|TRBV7-2
CASSTYRVITEAFF
TGTGCCAGCAGCACATACAGGGTTATCACTGAAGCTTTCTTT
>TRBJ1-3|-|-|TRBV12-5
CASGLGTDRNTIYF
TGTGCTAGTGGTTTAGGTACCGACAGGAACACCATATATTTT
>TRBJ2-2|-|TRBD1|TRBV19
CASSRQGPNTGELFF
TGTGCCAGTAGCCGACAGGGACCGAACACCGGGGAGCTGTTTTTT
>TRBJ1-1|-|TRBD1|TRBV7-3
CASSRRKTGKNTEAFF
TGTGCCAGCAGCAGGAGGAAGACAGGGAAGAACACTGAAGCTTTCTTT
>TRBJ1-3|-|-|TRBV28
CASSSPSRGSGNTIYF
TGTGCCAGCAGTTCGCCTTCTAGGGGATCTGGAAACACCATATATTTT
>TRBJ1-2|-|-|TRBV24-1
CATSDPTGTEYGYTF
TGTGCCACCAGTGATCCAACCGGGACTGAGTATGGCTACACCTTC
>TRBJ1-5|-|-|TRBV6-5
CASSYSIQGNQPQHF
TGTGCCAGCAGTTACTCGATTCAGGGGAATCAGCCCCAGCATTTT
>TRBJ2-7|-|TRBD2|TRBV11-2
CASSPITRASGRSYEQYF
TGTGCCAGCAGCCCCATCACCAGAGCTAGCGGGAGGTCCTACGAGCAGTACTTC
>TRBJ2-1|-|TRBD1|TRBV6-5
CASSYSNRGFGEQFF
TGTGCCAGCAGTTACTCGAACAGGGGATTTGGTGAGCAGTTCTTC
>TRBJ1-5|-|TRBD1|TRBV28
CASRTKTGTVVFISNQPQHF
TGTGCCAGCAGGACCAAAACTGGGACAGTCGTCTTTATTAGCAATCAGCCCCAGCATTTT
>TRBJ2-5|-|TRBD1|TRBV7-9
CASSFGQGFRSQYF
TGTGCCAGCAGCTTCGGACAGGGATTCAGGTCCCAGTACTTC
>TRBJ1-5|-|-|TRBV5-8
CASGPGQFTSNQPQHF
TGTGCCAGCGGACCAGGACAGTTTACGAGCAATCAGCCCCAGCATTTT
>TRBJ2-1|few|TRBD2|TRBV6-5
CASSLASGAYNEQFF
TGTGCCAGCAGTTTGGCTAGCGGGGCCTACAATGAGCAGTTCTTC
>TRBJ2-7|-|TRBD1|TRBV5-4
CASSLNDRGGEQYF
TGTGCCAGCAGCTTAAACGACAGGGGGGGCGAGCAGTACTTC
>TRBJ2-7|-|-|TRBV7-9
CASSSSGYEQYF
TGTGCCAGCAGCTCATCCGGCTACGAGCAGTACTTC
>TRBJ1-5|-|TRBD1|TRBV7-6
CASSLGTGGNWDNQPQHF
TGTGCCAGCAGCTTAGGGACAGGGGGCAATTGGGACAATCAGCCCCAGCATTTT
>TRBJ2-7|-|TRBD2|TRBV11-2
CASSTMGGHEQYF
TGTGCCAGCAGCACCATGGGAGGGCACGAGCAGTACTTC
>TRBJ1-1|-|TRBD1|TRBV6-5
CASRAGTGSTEAFF
TGTGCCAGCAGAGCCGGGACAGGGAGTACTGAAGCTTTCTTT
>TRBJ2-7|-|TRBD1|TRBV27
CASSYSDRARYEQYF
TGTGCCAGCAGTTACTCCGACAGGGCGAGGTACGAGCAGTACTTC
>TRBJ1-2|-|TRBD1|TRBV20-1
CSASSDRASNYGYTF
TGCAGTGCTAGTTCCGACAGGGCATCTAACTATGGCTACACCTTC
>TRBJ1-4|-|TRBD1|TRBV2
CASRSSIWTGEKLFF
TGTGCCAGCAGGTCGTCGATATGGACAGGTGAAAAACTGTTTTTT
>TRBJ2-4|-|-|TRBV5-4
CASSAQGGQKNIQYF
TGTGCCAGCAGCGCGCAGGGGGGACAGAAAAACATTCAGTACTTC
>TRBJ1-6|-|-|TRBV30
CAWTTRAGINSPLHF
TGTGCCTGGACCACAAGGGCAGGGATTAATTCACCCCTCCACTTT
>TRBJ1-5|-|-|TRBV4-3
CASSQAAGIQPQHF
TGCGCCAGCAGCCAAGCGGCAGGGATCCAGCCCCAGCATTTT
>TRBJ2-2|-|-|TRBV7-3
CASSQMLGTGELFF
TGTGCCAGCAGCCAAATGCTAGGAACGGGGGAGCTGTTTTTT
>TRBJ1-4|-|-|TRBV9
CASSGGTANEKLFF
TGTGCCAGCAGCGGCGGGACTGCTAATGAAAAACTGTTTTTT
>TRBJ2-3|-|-|TRBV10-3
CAISELDRTSTDTQYF
TGTGCCATCAGTGAACTAGACAGGACAAGCACAGATACGCAGTATTTT
>TRBJ1-4|-|TRBD1|TRBV30
CAWKQGLANEKLFF
TGTGCCTGGAAACAGGGGTTAGCTAATGAAAAACTGTTTTTT